This record concerns one T cell receptor beta chain sequence. What it binds is unknown. Different DNA sequences within this sample yield the same CDR3. These data belong to a study of T cell responses to AZD1222 COVID-19 vaccine. Germline CDR1 and CDR2: MNHEY and SVGAGI. Trimming removed 0 bases from V and 0 bases from J, with 8 bases in between. The CDR3 covers 16 residues. General observations from the study: At study baseline, merely six AZD1222 recipients were seropositive. When two AZD1222 doses had been given, Spike-specific TCR breadth and depth rose. Nearly half of unique spike-specific TCRs reportedly avoided B.1.351 and B.1.1.7 mutated regions. Scientists sampled the repertoires only once the peak T cell response had passed.

Produced via immunoSEQ multiplex PCR; TCRdb's table is partial and in-frame only. The sample carries about 100,000 clones, approximately 89% recorded once. This clonotype originated in an adult in good health. This chain uses TRBV6-5 with TRBJ1-4; D is ambiguous. Sequencing was performed on peripheral blood, taken on day 0 of MenACWY control vaccination. This chain's CDR3 is CASSYSGGATNEKLFF. Here the CDR3 DNA reads TGTGCCAGCAGTTACTCGGGAGGTGCAACTAATGAAAAACTGTTTTTT.